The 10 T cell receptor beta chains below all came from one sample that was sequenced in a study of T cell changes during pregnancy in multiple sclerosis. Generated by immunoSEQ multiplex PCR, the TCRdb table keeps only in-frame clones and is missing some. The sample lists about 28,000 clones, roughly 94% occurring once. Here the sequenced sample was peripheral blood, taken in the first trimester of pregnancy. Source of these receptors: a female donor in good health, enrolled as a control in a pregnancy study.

Here the CDR3 DNA reads TGTGCCAGTACCACCCGGGACAGGGGGCTCACTGAAGCTTTCTTT. This sequence encodes CASTTRDRGLTEAFF. This chain links TRBV19 with TRBJ1-1, with 12 bases fitting TRBD1. The germline CDR1 and CDR2 sequences are LNHDA and SQIVND (reference sequence). The ends lost 7 bases at V and 4 bases at J; junction bases unmatched: 7. The CDR3 runs 15 residues.

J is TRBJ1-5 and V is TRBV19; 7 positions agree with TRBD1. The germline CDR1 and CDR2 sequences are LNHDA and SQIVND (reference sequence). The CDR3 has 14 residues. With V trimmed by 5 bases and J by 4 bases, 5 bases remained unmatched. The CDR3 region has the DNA TGTGCCAGTAGTTCGGGACAGCTGAATCAGCCCCAGCATTTT. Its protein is CASSSGQLNQPQHF.

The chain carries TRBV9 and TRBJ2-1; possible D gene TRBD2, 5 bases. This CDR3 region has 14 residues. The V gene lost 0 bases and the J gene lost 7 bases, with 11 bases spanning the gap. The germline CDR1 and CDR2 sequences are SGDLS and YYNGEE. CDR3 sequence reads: CASSVASSGNEQFF. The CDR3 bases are TGTGCCAGCAGCGTAGCTAGCTCGGGTAATGAGCAGTTCTTC. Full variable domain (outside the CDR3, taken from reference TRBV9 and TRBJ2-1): DSGVTQTPKHLITATGQRVTLRCSPRSGDLSVYWYQQSLDQGLQFLIQYYNGEERAKGNILERFSAQQFPDLHSELNLSSLELGDSALYFCASSVASSGNEQFFGPGTRLTVL.

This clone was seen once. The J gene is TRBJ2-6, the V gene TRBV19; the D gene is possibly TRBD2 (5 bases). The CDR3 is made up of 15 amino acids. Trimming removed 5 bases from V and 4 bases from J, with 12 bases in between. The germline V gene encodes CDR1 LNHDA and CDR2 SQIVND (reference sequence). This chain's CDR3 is CASSLTRGGANVLTF. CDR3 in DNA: TGTGCCAGTAGTCTAACCCGAGGGGGGGCCAACGTCCTGACTTTC.

Written as DNA, the CDR3 is TGTGCCAGCAGCTTGGTTGGGGCCCAAGCCAAAAACATTCAGTACTTC. Residues: CASSLVGAQAKNIQYF. J is TRBJ2-4 and V is TRBV5-6; D might be TRBD1 (5 bases). Trimming cost V 0 bases and J 0 bases, with 10 bases left between them. CDR1 is SGHDT and CDR2 is YYEEEE in the germline V gene. This CDR3 contains 16 residues.

Here the CDR3 DNA reads TGTGCCAGCCTTAGGGAGCGGATGTACCAAGAGACCCAGTACTTC. Translation: CASLRERMYQETQYF. The chain uses TRBV2 and TRBJ2-5, with D perhaps matching TRBD2 (5 bases). The CDR3 extends over 15 amino acids. Germline assignment: CDR1 SNHLY and CDR2 FYNNEI. Trimming stripped 8 bases from V and 0 bases from J, with 16 bases between.

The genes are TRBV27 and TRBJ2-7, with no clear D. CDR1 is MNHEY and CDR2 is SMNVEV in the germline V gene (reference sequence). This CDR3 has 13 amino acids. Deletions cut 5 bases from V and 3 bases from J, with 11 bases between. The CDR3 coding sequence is TGTGCCAGCAGTCGCCTAGAAGGCTACGAGCAGTACTTC. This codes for CASSRLEGYEQYF.

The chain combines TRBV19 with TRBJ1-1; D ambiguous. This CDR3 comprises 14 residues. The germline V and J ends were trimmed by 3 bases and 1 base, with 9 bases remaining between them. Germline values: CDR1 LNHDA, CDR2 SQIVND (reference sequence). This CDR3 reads CASSIRQQNTEAFF. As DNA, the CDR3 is TGTGCCAGTAGTATCAGGCAGCAGAACACTGAAGCTTTCTTT.

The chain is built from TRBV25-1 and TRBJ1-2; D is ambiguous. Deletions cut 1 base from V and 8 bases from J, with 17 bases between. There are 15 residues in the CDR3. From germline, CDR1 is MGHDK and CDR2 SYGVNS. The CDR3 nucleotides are TGTGCCAGCAGTGAATCTGAGAACCCCCTCGCGGGCTACACCTTC. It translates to CASSESENPLAGYTF.

CDR3 DNA sequence: TGTGCCAGCAGCTGGACCGACAGGAGCTCCTACGAGCAGTACTTC. This codes for CASSWTDRSSYEQYF. The rearrangement uses TRBV11-2 and TRBJ2-7; D possibly corresponds to TRBD1 (6 bases). Germline V lookup: CDR1 SGHAT, CDR2 FQNNGV. The V gene lost 4 bases and the J gene lost 0 bases, with 13 bases spanning the gap. The CDR3 runs 15 residues.